The rows below give T cell receptor beta chains drawn from one sample of a study of CD8+ T cells in alopecia areata. Some clones are missing from TCRdb's copy, which holds only in-frame ones; the method was immunoSEQ multiplex PCR. The sample lists over 85,000 clones; about 70% were seen once. The specimen comprised CD8+ T cells sorted from blood, sampled at approximately week 42, from a patient treated with tofacitinib. These receptors came from a human donor with alopecia areata. The conserved cysteine and the conserved F or W are not part of the CDR3 here.

TRBV11-2 | ASSLGGFQETQY
TRBV4-3 | ASSQDRTGGTGELF
TRBV6-5 | ASSLKWGAPLH
TRBV29-1 | SALGGAGNEQF
TRBV29-1 | SVLGYEQY
TRBV10-3 | AISDRGNRNTEAF
TRBV27 | ASSWSVNTGELF
TRBV30 | AWQGNNYGYT
TRBV5-6 | ASSLRQGGTYGYT
TRBV15 | ATSRVSGAEAF
TRBV29-1 | SVEGGPGHDYGYT
TRBV2 | ASSEREEGPGELF
TRBV30 | AWSVDGRYEGYT
TRBV30 | AWSLLGETEAF
TRBV7-2 | ASSLDLTAEAF
TRBV19 | ASRGATGDNYGYT
TRBV6-5 | ASSDTTDEKLF
TRBV12-5 | ASGLPGSGADTQY
TRBV10-3 | ATRGTDQNNQPQH
TRBV30 | AWGQGLEQY
TRBV30 | AWSNSVRNGYT
TRBV19 | ASHPGARTEAF
TRBV11-2 | ASSLSPGQETQY
TRBV5-4 | ASSLSPRGTEAF
TRBV5-6 | ASSFIRDEQY
TRBV5-4 | ASSQVADSYEQY
TRBV6-7 | ASAPLIRLNTDTQY
TRBV6-1 | ASSEGTGAEETQY